This entry concerns a single TCR beta chain. The antigen is unknown. Sequencing used one aliquot of fewer than 650,000 cells per fraction. The ends lost 1 base at V and 2 bases at J; junction bases unmatched: 2. The CDR3 is made up of 16 amino acids. Per the germline V gene, CDR1 is SEHNR and CDR2 is FQNEAQ (reference sequence). The data stem from a study of coeliac disease. Study-wide context: High-resolution HLA typing was lacking; TRBV7-2 bias was queried instead. Study conclusions and caveats: The authors considered this approach unsuitable for unbiased detection of gliadin-specific T cells. Most TRB amino acid sequences occurred in only one sample.

The data were produced by immunoSEQ multiplex PCR, yet TCRdb's version contains in-frame clones alone and is incomplete. There are approximately 4,800 clones in the sample; approximately 60% occur only once, and 6% to 9.5% lies in the top ten. The TCR originated in a woman aged 18-29 years with active celiac disease. This chain uses TRBV7-9 with TRBJ2-5; 12 bases line up with TRBD1. Sequencing was done on a sample of intraepithelial lymphocytes from the gut. The CDR3 protein is CASSLGDRGPQETQYF. The CDR3 DNA reads TGTGCCAGCAGCTTAGGGGACAGGGGGCCTCAAGAGACCCAGTACTTC.